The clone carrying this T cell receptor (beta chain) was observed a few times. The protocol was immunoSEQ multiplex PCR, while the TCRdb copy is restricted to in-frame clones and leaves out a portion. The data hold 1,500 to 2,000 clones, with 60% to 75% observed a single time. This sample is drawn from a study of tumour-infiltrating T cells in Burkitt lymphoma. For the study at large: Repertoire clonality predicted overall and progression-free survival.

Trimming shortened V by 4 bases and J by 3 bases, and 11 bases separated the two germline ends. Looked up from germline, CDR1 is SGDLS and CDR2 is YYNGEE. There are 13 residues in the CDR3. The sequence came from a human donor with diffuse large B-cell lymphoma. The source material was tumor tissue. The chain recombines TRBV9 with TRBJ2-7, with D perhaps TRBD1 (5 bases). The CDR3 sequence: CASSRTRDYEQYF. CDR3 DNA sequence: TGTGCCAGCAGCCGGACAAGAGACTACGAGCAGTACTTC. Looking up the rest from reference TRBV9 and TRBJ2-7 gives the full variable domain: DSGVTQTPKHLITATGQRVTLRCSPRSGDLSVYWYQQSLDQGLQFLIQYYNGEERAKGNILERFSAQQFPDLHSELNLSSLELGDSALYFCASSRTRDYEQYFGPGTRLTVT.